These 24 T cell receptor beta chains were sequenced from one sample in a study of ipilimumab plus nivolumab after autologous stem cell transplantation. Measured with immunoSEQ multiplex PCR; TCRdb has only the in-frame clones, and not every one. This table has several thousand clones, about 62% appearing once. Sequencing was performed on PBMCs, taken in a trial of ipilimumab plus nivolumab as post-transplant consolidation. The receptors stem from a male donor with multiple myeloma.

V and J are TRBV6-7 and TRBJ1-1, with a weak D call TRBD1 (5 bases). TRBV6-7 is assigned to the ORF class and has an uncertain function. V lost 6 bases to trimming and J lost 4 bases, with 18 bases between them. This CDR3 has 15 amino acids. CDR3 in DNA: TGTGCCAGCAGCCCTCGTACGGGGGTAGGCACTGAAGCTTTCTTT. Translated: CASSPRTGVGTEAFF.

V usage is TRBV9 and J usage is TRBJ2-3; 8 nucleotides match TRBD2. Germline values: CDR1 SGDLS, CDR2 YYNGEE. The CDR3 consists of 14 residues. The trim removed 4 bases at V and 3 bases at J, leaving 4 bases unmatched. CDR3 sequence: CASSRSGSTDTQYF. The DNA of the CDR3 is TGTGCCAGCAGCCGGAGCGGGAGTACAGATACGCAGTATTTT.

The chain carries TRBV2 and TRBJ1-5; no definite D call. This CDR3 region has 14 residues. Germline CDR1 is SNHLY and CDR2 is FYNNEI. V was trimmed by 2 bases and J by 1 base, leaving 6 bases between them. CDR3 nucleotide sequence: TGTGCCAGCAGTGAAACAGTGAGCAATCAGCCCCAGCATTTT. It yields the protein CASSETVSNQPQHF.

This clone is termed medium-sized (0.01 to 0.1%). The chain uses TRBV7-8 and TRBJ2-1, with 7 bases that match TRBD2. Germline lookup yields CDR1 SGHVS and CDR2 FQNEAQ. J was trimmed by 4 bases and V by 7 bases; bases with no gene match: 13. The CDR3 consists of 16 residues. The CDR3 bases are TGTGCCAGCAACCCTGGCCCAGGGACTATTTACAATGAGCAGTTCTTC. Translating gives CASNPGPGTIYNEQFF.

This clone was seen once. Other DNA sequences in this specimen translate into the identical CDR3. The CDR3 DNA reads TGTGCCAGCAGCCGAGGACAGGGATACGGAAACACCATATATTTT. It is translated as CASSRGQGYGNTIYF. The chain carries TRBV4-2 and TRBJ1-3, with 8 bases lining up with TRBD1. V lost 4 bases, J lost 4 bases, and 6 bases stayed unmatched. Germline loops: CDR1 LGHNA, CDR2 YNFKEQ. The CDR3 extends over 15 amino acids.

This clone was seen just once. Other DNA sequences within the sample encode an identical CDR3. The chain joins TRBV29-1 to TRBJ1-1, with D possibly TRBD1 on 6 matching bases. The CDR3 is 15 amino acids. Trimming cost V 3 bases and J 14 bases, with 28 bases left between them. Germline V gene sequence: CDR1 SQVTM, CDR2 ANQGSEA. The CDR3 sequence: CSVDAVNIGGARAFF. The CDR3 coding sequence is TGCAGCGTTGACGCCGTGAACATAGGGGGGGCTCGGGCCTTCTTT.

This chain uses TRBV28 with TRBJ1-2; D uncertain. V was pared by 2 bases and J by 8 bases, with 12 bases between. The CDR3 sequence is 13 residues long. From germline, CDR1 is MDHEN and CDR2 SYDVKM. The chain's CDR3 is CASSLEDLGGYTF. In DNA form, the CDR3 reads TGTGCCAGCAGTTTAGAGGACCTTGGGGGCTACACCTTC.

A few counts support this clone. This chain links TRBV4-2 with TRBJ1-2, with no clear D. V was pared by 0 bases and J by 8 bases, with 7 bases between. Germline V gene lookup returns CDR1 LGHNA and CDR2 YNFKEQ. CDR3 length: 12 amino acids. CDR3 protein: CASSQDGMGYTF. CDR3 in DNA: TGTGCCAGCAGCCAAGATGGAATGGGCTACACCTTC.

The V and J genes are TRBV5-1 and TRBJ2-7; TRBD1 matches at 11 bases. J gave up 6 bases and V 4 bases, and 6 bases lay outside the gene matches. Germline V gene lookup returns CDR1 SGHRS and CDR2 YFSETQ. This CDR3 spans 14 amino acids. This CDR3 is CASSVPGQGGEQYF. CDR3 coding DNA: TGCGCCAGCAGCGTACCGGGACAGGGGGGCGAGCAGTACTTC.

V gene TRBV5-1 combines with J gene TRBJ2-7, with D hard to call. The CDR3 sequence is 11 residues long. CDR1 is SGHRS and CDR2 is YFSETQ in the germline V gene. The V gene lost 1 base and the J gene lost 5 bases, with 4 bases spanning the gap. The CDR3 region is CASSLMDEQYF. CDR3 nucleotide sequence: TGCGCCAGCAGCTTGATGGACGAGCAGTACTTC.

This clone was recorded a few times. Different DNA sequences within this sample yield the same CDR3. The V and J genes are TRBV11-3 and TRBJ1-5, with D possibly TRBD1 on 6 matching bases. Germline lookup yields CDR1 SGHNT and CDR2 YENEEA. The CDR3 consists of 18 residues. V gave up 5 bases and J gave up 0 bases, with 20 bases separating them. In nucleotides, the CDR3 is TGTGCCAGCAGCCTGACTAGTCAGGGGACTTATAGCAATCAGCCCCAGCATTTT. It yields the protein CASSLTSQGTYSNQPQHF. Full variable domain (rest looked up from reference TRBV11-3 and TRBJ1-5): EAGVVQSPRYKIIEKKQPVAFWCNPISGHNTLYWYLQNLGQGPELLIRYENEEAVDDSQLPKDRFSAERLKGVDSTLKIQPAELGDSAVYLCASSLTSQGTYSNQPQHFGDGTRLSIL.

The chain employs TRBV2 and TRBJ1-1; 7 bases fit TRBD1. CDR1 is SNHLY and CDR2 is FYNNEI in the germline V gene. With V trimmed by 6 bases and J by 5 bases, 6 bases remained unmatched. This CDR3 has 13 amino acids. The DNA for the CDR3 is TGTGCCAGCAGGACGACAGGGAGAACTGAAGCTTTCTTT. The encoded protein is CASRTTGRTEAFF.

This rearrangement joins TRBV9 to TRBJ2-1; 9 bases line up with TRBD1. The V segment lost 3 bases and the J segment 4 bases; nucleotides outside the gene matches: 11. CDR1 and CDR2 from the germline V gene are SGDLS and YYNGEE. The CDR3 has 17 amino acids. The CDR3 spells CASSGKQGQGTYNEQFF. The CDR3 DNA reads as TGTGCCAGCAGCGGAAAGCAGGGACAGGGCACTTACAATGAGCAGTTCTTC.

The rearrangement joins TRBV29-1 to TRBJ1-2, with D perhaps TRBD1 (6 bases). V was cut by 6 bases and J by 3 bases, with 11 bases left in between. The CDR3 has 12 residues. Per germline, CDR1 SQVTM and CDR2 ANQGSEA. CDR3 sequence: CSVSQGYYGYTF. Here the CDR3 DNA reads TGCAGCGTAAGTCAGGGGTACTATGGCTACACCTTC.

This chain links TRBV19 with TRBJ2-1; 7 nucleotides line up with TRBD2. The germline V gene encodes CDR1 LNHDA and CDR2 SQIVND (reference sequence). This CDR3 has 15 residues. V gave up 8 bases and J gave up 9 bases; unmatched junction bases: 16. This chain's CDR3 is CASQPGTGGGSEQFF. In nucleotides, the CDR3 is TGTGCCAGTCAGCCCGGGACCGGCGGGGGTAGTGAGCAGTTCTTC. The variable domain in full, completed from reference TRBV19 and TRBJ2-1, reads DGGITQSPKYLFRKEGQNVTLSCEQNLNHDAMYWYRQDPGQGLRLIYYSQIVNDFQKGDIAEGYSVSREKKESFPLTVTSAQKNPTAFYLCASQPGTGGGSEQFFGPGTRLTVL.

V is TRBV4-1 and J is TRBJ2-5; weak D call: TRBD2 (7 bases). With 3 bases removed from V and 5 bases from J, the gap between germline ends came to 22 bases. Germline-derived CDR1 and CDR2 are MGHRA and YSYEKL. The CDR3 has 17 residues. The CDR3 is CASSQANILGGGETQYF. The DNA for the CDR3 is TGCGCCAGCAGCCAGGCCAATATACTAGGGGGAGGGGAGACCCAGTACTTC.

This chain uses TRBV4-2 with TRBJ2-1, with 8 positions matching TRBD2. The CDR3 loop spans 16 amino acids. Germline CDR1 and CDR2: LGHNA and YNFKEQ. V lost 6 bases to trimming and J lost 5 bases; unmatched junction nucleotides: 12. The CDR3 DNA is TGTGCCAGCAGGCCCTACACTAGCGGCCATAACAATGAGCAGTTCTTC. Amino acids: CASRPYTSGHNNEQFF.

This clone was observed a few times. V is TRBV7-2 and J is TRBJ1-2, with 8 bases that match TRBD1. Trimming removed 0 bases from V and 4 bases from J; junction bases left unmatched: 4. The germline V gene encodes CDR1 SGHTA and CDR2 FQGNSA. This CDR3 has 15 residues. For the CDR3, the DNA is TGTGCCAGCAGCTTAGCGCTGGGGACAGGCTATGGCTACACCTTC. Translated, it gives CASSLALGTGYGYTF.

The V and J genes are TRBV9 and TRBJ2-1; possibly TRBD2 for D (7 bases). The CDR3 extends over 17 amino acids. In germline, CDR1 is SGDLS, CDR2 YYNGEE. V lost 3 bases, J lost 4 bases, and 20 bases lay in between. CDR3 in DNA: TGTGCCAGCAGCGCGGGGGCCGGGGAGGGACTATACAATGAGCAGTTCTTC. It specifies CASSAGAGEGLYNEQFF.

V and J are TRBV7-2 and TRBJ1-2; D is undetermined. CDR1 is SGHTA and CDR2 is FQGNSA in the germline V gene. V was clipped by 1 base and J by 0 bases, with 3 bases between them. The CDR3 spans 13 residues. The CDR3 protein is CASSLGANYGYTF. The CDR3 nucleotides are TGTGCCAGCAGCTTAGGGGCTAACTATGGCTACACCTTC.

The chain has TRBV19 and TRBJ2-1; 11 nucleotides match TRBD2. This CDR3 is 15 amino acids long. Unmatched junction bases numbered 5, after V lost 1 base and J lost 9 bases. Germline-derived CDR1 and CDR2 are LNHDA and SQIVND (reference sequence). The CDR3, as DNA: TGTGCCAGTAGTATAGGTAGCGGGGGGGCCAGTGAGCAGTTCTTC. It specifies CASSIGSGGASEQFF.

This clone is medium-sized (0.01 to 0.1%) by share. V and J are TRBV6-5 and TRBJ1-5; D remains ambiguous. CDR3 length: 14 amino acids. Trimming shortened V by 6 bases and J by 1 base, and 10 bases separated the two germline ends. Germline CDR1 MNHEY, CDR2 SVGAGI. Here the CDR3 DNA reads TGTGCCAGCAGCCCGACGATCAGCAATCAGCCCCAGCATTTT. It encodes CASSPTISNQPQHF.

The J gene is TRBJ1-5, the V gene TRBV5-4; TRBD1 aligns across 10 bases. CDR3 length equals 15 residues. Germline V CDR1 and CDR2: SGHNT, YYREEE (reference sequence). J gave up 5 bases and V 8 bases, and 10 bases lay outside the gene matches. CDR3 DNA: TGTGCCAGAAGCCCGACAGGGGGCGCGGATCAGCCCCAGCATTTT. It codes for CARSPTGGADQPQHF.

V is TRBV5-1 and J is TRBJ2-7, with TRBD1 identical over 7 bases. Germline values: CDR1 SGHRS, CDR2 YFSETQ. Unmatched junction bases numbered 15, after V lost 0 bases and J lost 6 bases. This CDR3 region has 17 residues. The CDR3 sequence: CASSLEGAQHILGEQYF. CDR3 nucleotides: TGCGCCAGCAGCTTGGAGGGGGCCCAACATATCCTAGGCGAGCAGTACTTC. The entire variable domain, with the rest obtained from reference TRBV5-1 and TRBJ2-7, is as follows: KAGVTQTPRYLIKTRGQQVTLSCSPISGHRSVSWYQQTPGQGLQFLFEYFSETQRNKGNFPGRFSGRQFSNSRSEMNVSTLELGDSALYLCASSLEGAQHILGEQYFGPGTRLTVT.